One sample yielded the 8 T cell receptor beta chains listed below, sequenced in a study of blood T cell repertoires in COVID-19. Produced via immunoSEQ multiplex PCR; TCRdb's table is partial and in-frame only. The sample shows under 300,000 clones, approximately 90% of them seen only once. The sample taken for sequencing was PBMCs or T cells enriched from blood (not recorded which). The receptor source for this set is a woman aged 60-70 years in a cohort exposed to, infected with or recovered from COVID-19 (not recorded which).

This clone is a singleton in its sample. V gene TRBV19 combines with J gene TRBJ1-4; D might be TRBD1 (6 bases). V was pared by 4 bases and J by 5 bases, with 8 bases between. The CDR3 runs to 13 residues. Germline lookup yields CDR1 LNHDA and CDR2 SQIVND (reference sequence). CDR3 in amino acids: CASSSQGNEKLFF. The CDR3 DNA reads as TGTGCCAGTAGTAGTCAGGGGAATGAAAAACTGTTTTTT.

Written as DNA, the CDR3 is TGTGCCAGCAGCGGGACAGGGGGATCGACAGATACGCAGTATTTT. This encodes CASSGTGGSTDTQYF. The chain is built from TRBV6-5 and TRBJ2-3, with 11 positions matching TRBD1. The germline CDR1 and CDR2 sequences are MNHEY and SVGAGI. The CDR3 contains 15 residues. Losses at the gene ends were 6 bases for V and 3 bases for J; bases not matched to a gene: 5.

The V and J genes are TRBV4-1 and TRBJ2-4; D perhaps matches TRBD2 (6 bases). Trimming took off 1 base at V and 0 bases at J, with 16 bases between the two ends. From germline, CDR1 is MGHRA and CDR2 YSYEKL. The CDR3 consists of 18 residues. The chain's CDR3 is CASSQGRALGLAKNIQYF. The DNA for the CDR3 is TGCGCCAGCAGCCAAGGTCGGGCCTTGGGACTAGCCAAAAACATTCAGTACTTC.

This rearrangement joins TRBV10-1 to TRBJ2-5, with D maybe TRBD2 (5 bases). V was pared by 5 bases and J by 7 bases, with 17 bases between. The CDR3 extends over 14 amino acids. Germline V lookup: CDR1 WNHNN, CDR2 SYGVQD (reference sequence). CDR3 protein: CASSKDSPGGTQYF. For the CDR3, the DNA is TGCGCCAGCAGTAAGGACTCCCCCGGCGGGACCCAGTACTTC.

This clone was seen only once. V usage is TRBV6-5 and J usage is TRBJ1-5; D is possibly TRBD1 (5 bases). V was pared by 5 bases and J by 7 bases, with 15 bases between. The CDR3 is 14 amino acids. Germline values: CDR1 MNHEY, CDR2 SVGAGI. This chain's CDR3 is CASSPRGLGQPQHF. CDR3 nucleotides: TGTGCCAGCAGTCCAAGGGGACTCGGGCAGCCCCAGCATTTT.

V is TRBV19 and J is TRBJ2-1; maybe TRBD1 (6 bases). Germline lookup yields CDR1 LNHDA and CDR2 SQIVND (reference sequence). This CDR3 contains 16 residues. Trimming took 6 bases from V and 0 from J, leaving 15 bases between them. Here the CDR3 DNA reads TGTGCCAGTAGAAGGACAGCCTCGAGCTCCTACAATGAGCAGTTCTTC. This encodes CASRRTASSSYNEQFF. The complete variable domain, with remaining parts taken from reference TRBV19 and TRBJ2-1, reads DGGITQSPKYLFRKEGQNVTLSCEQNLNHDAMYWYRQDPGQGLRLIYYSQIVNDFQKGDIAEGYSVSREKKESFPLTVTSAQKNPTAFYLCASRRTASSSYNEQFFGPGTRLTVL.

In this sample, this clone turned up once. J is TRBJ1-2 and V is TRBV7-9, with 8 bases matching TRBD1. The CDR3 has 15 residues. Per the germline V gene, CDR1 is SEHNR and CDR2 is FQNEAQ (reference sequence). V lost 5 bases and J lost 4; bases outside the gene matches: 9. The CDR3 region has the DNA TGTGCCAGCAGCCTACCTCTGGACAGGGCCTATGGCTACACCTTC. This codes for CASSLPLDRAYGYTF.

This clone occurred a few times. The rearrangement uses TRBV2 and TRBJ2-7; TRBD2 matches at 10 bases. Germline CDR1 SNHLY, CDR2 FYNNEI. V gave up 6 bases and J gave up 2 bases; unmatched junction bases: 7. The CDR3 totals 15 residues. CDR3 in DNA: TGTGCCAGCAGGTCTCAACTAGCGGGGACCTACGAGCAGTACTTC. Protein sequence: CASRSQLAGTYEQYF.